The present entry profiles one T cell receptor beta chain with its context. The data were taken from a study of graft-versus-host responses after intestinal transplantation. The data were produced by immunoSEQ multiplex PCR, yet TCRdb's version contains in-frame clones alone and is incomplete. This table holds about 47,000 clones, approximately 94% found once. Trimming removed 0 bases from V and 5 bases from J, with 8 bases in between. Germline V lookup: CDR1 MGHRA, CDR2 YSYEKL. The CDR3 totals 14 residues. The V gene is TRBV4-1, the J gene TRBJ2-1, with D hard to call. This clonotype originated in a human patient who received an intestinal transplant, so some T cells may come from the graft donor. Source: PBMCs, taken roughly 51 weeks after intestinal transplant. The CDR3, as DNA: TGCGCCAGCAGCCAAGATCGGCTAAACAATGAGCAGTTCTTC. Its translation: CASSQDRLNNEQFF.